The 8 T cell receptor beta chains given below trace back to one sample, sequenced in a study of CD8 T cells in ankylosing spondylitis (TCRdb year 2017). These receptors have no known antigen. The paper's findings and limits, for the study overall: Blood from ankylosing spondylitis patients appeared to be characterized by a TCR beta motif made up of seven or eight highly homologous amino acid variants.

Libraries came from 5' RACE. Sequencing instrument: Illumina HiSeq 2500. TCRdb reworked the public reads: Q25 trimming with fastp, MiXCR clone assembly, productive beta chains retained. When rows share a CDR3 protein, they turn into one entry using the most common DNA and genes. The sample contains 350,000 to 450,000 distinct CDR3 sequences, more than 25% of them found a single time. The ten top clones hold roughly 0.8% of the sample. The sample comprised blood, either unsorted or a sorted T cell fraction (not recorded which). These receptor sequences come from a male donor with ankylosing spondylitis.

The CDR3 protein is CSASKGGGEQFF. The CDR3 DNA sequence: TGCAGTGCTAGTAAGGGAGGGGGTGAGCAGTTCTTC. This chain links TRBV20-1 with TRBJ2-1; D is perhaps TRBD2 (7 bases). The germline CDR1 and CDR2 sequences are DFQATT and SNEGSKA (reference sequence). This CDR3 is 12 amino acids long. Trimming took 3 bases from V and 9 from J, leaving 12 bases between them.

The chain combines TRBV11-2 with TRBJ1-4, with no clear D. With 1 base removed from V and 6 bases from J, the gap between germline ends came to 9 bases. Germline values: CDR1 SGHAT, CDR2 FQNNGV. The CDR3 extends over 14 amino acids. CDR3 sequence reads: CASSLVGIDEKLFF. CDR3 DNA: TGTGCCAGCAGCTTAGTGGGTATCGATGAAAAACTGTTTTTT.

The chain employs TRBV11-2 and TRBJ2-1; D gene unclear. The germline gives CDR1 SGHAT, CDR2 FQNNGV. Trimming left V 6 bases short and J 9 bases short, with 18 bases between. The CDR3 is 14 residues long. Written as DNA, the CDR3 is TGTGCCAGCAGTACAATTGGCGGTGATAGTGAGCAGTTCTTC. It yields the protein CASSTIGGDSEQFF.

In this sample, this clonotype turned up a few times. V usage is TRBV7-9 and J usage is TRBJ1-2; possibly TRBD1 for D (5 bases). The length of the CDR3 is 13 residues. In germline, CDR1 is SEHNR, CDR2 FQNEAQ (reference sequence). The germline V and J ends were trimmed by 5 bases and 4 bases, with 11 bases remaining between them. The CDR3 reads CASSLDSVYGYTF. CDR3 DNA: TGTGCCAGCAGCCTCGACAGCGTCTATGGCTACACCTTC.

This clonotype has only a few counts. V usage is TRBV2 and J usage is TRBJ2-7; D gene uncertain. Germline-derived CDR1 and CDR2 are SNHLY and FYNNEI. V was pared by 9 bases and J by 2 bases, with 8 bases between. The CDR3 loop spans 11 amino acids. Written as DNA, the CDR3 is TGTGCCAGTCAGAACGCCTACGAGCAGTACTTC. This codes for CASQNAYEQYF.

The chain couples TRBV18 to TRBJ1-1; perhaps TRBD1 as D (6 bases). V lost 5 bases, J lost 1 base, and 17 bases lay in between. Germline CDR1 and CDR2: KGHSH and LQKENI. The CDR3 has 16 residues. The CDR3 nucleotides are TGTGCCAGCTCAACATCCCAGGGGACCACGAACACTGAAGCTTTCTTT. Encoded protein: CASSTSQGTTNTEAFF.

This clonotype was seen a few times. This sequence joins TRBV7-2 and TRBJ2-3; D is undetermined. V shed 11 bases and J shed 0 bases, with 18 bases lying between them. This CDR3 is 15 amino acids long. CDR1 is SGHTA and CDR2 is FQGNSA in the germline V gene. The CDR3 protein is CASASQVSSTDTQYF. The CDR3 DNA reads TGTGCCTCCGCGTCCCAGGTTTCTAGCACAGATACGCAGTATTTT.

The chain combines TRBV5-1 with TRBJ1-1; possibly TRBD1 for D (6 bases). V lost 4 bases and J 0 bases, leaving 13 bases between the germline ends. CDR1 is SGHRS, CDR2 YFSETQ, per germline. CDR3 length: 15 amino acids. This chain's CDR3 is CASSEPGTLNTEAFF. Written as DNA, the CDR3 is TGCGCCAGCAGCGAGCCCGGGACACTGAACACTGAAGCTTTCTTT. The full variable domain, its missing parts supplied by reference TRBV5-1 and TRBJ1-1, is KAGVTQTPRYLIKTRGQQVTLSCSPISGHRSVSWYQQTPGQGLQFLFEYFSETQRNKGNFPGRFSGRQFSNSRSEMNVSTLELGDSALYLCASSEPGTLNTEAFFGQGTRLTVV.